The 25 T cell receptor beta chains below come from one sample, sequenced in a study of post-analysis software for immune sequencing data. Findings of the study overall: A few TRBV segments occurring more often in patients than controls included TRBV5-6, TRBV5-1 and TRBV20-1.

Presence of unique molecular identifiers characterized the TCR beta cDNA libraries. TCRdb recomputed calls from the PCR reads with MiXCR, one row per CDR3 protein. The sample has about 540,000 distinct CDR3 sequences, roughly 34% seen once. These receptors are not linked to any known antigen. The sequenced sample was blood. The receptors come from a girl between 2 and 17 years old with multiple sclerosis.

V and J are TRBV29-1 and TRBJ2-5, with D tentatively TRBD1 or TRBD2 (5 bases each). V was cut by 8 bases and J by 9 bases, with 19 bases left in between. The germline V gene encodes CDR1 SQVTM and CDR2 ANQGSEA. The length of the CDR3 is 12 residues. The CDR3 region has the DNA TGCAGCCTCTTGGGGGAAGGAATGGCCCAGTACTTC. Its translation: CSLLGEGMAQYF. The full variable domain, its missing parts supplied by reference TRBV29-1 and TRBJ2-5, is SAVISQKPSRDICQRGTSLTIQCQVDSQVTMMFWYRQQPGQSLTLIATANQGSEATYESGFVIDKFPISRPNLTFSTLTVSNMSPEDSSIYLCSLLGEGMAQYFGPGTRLLVL.

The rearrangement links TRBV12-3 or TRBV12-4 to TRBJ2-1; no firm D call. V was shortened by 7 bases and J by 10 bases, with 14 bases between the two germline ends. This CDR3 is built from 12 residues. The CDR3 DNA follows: TGTGCCAGCACGGGCTTCCCAAGGGAGCAGTTCTTC. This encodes CASTGFPREQFF.

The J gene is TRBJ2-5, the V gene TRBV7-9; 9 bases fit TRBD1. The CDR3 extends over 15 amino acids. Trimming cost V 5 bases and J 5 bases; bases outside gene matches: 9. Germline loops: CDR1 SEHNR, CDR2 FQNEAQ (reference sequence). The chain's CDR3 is CASSLLGQGFETQYF. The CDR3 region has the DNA TGTGCCAGCAGCCTATTGGGACAGGGTTTCGAGACCCAGTACTTC.

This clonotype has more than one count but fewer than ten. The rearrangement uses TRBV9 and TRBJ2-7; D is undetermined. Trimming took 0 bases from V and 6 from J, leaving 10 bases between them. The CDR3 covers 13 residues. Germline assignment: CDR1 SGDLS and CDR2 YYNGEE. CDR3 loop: CASSVGGGSEQYF. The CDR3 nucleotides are TGTGCCAGCAGCGTAGGAGGTGGCTCCGAGCAGTACTTC.

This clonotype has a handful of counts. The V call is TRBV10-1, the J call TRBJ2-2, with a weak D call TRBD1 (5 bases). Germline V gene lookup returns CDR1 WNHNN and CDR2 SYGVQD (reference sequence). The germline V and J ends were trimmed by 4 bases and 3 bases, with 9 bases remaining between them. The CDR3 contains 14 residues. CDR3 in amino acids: CASSVRVDTGELFF. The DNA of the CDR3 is TGCGCCAGCAGTGTCAGGGTCGACACCGGGGAGCTGTTTTTT.

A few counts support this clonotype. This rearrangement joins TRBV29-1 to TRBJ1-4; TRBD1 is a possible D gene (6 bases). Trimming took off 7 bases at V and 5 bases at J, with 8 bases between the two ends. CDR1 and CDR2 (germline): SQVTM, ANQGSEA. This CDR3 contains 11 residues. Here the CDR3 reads CSAGQNEKLFF. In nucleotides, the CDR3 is TGCAGCGCAGGACAGAATGAAAAACTGTTTTTT.

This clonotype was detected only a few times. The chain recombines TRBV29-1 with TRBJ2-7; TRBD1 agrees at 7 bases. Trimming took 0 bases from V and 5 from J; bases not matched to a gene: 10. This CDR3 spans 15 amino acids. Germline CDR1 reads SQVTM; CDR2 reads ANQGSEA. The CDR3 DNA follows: TGCAGCGTTGAAGATCCCGAGGGGGCGAATAACGAGCAGTACTTC. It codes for CSVEDPEGANNEQYF.

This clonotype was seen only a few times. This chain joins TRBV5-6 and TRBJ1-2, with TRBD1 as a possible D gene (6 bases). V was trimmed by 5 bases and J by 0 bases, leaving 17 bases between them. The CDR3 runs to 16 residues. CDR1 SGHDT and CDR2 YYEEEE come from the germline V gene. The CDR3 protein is CASRGRTGSANYGYTF. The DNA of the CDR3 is TGTGCCAGCAGAGGTCGAACAGGGTCAGCTAACTATGGCTACACCTTC.

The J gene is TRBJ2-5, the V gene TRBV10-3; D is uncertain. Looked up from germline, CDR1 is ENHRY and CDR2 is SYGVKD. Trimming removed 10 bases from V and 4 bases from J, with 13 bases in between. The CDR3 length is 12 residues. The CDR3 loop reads CATGEGRETQYF. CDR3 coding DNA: TGTGCCACGGGTGAAGGAAGAGAGACCCAGTACTTC.

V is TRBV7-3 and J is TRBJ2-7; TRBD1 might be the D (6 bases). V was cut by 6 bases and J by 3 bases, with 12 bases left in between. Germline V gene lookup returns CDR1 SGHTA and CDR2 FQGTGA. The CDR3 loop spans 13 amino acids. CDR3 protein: CASSSSGDYEQYF. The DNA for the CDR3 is TGTGCCAGCAGTTCGTCAGGGGACTACGAGCAGTACTTC.

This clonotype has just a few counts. The CDR3 here is CASSHTTGYEQYF. The CDR3 bases are TGTGCCAGCAGCCATACGACAGGCTACGAGCAGTACTTC. This chain links TRBV3-1 with TRBJ2-7; perhaps TRBD1 as D (6 bases). The germline V and J ends were trimmed by 3 bases and 3 bases, with 9 bases remaining between them. The CDR3 contains 13 residues. Germline V gene sequence: CDR1 LGHDT, CDR2 YNNKEL (reference sequence).

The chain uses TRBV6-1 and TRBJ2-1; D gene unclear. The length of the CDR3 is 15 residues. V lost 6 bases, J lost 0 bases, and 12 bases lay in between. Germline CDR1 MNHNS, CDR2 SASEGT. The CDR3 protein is CASSRQRPSYNEQFF. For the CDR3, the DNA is TGTGCCAGCAGCCGGCAGAGGCCCTCCTACAATGAGCAGTTCTTC.

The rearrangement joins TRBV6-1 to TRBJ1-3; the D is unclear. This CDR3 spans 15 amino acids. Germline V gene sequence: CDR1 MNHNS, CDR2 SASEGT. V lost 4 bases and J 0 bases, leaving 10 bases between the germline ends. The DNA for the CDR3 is TGTGCCAGCAGTGCGAGGATCCACTCTGGAAACACCATATATTTT. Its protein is CASSARIHSGNTIYF.

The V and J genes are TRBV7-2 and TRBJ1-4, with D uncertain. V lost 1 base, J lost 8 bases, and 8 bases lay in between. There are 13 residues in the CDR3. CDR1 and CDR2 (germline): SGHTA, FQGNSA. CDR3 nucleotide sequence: TGTGCCAGCAGCTTAGACCCGAAGGAAAAACTGTTTTTT. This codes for CASSLDPKEKLFF.

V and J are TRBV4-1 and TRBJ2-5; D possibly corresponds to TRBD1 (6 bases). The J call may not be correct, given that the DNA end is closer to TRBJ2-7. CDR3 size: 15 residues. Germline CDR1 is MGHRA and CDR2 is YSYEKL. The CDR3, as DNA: TGCGCCAGCAGCCAAGTAGTCGGACAGTTCTACGAGCAGTACTTC. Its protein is CASSQVVGQFYEQYF.

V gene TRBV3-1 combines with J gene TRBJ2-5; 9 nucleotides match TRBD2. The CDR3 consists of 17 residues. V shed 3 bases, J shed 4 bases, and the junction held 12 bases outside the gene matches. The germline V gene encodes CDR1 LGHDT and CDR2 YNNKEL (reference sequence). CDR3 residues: CASSHIARGGKGETQYF. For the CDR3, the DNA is TGTGCCAGCAGCCACATTGCGCGGGGGGGGAAGGGAGAGACCCAGTACTTC.

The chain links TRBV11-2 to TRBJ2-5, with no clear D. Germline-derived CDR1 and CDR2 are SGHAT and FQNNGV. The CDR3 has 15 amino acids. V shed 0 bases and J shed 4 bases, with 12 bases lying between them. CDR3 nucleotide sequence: TGTGCCAGCAGCTTAGACTTGGTACACGGAGAGACCCAGTACTTC. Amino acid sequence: CASSLDLVHGETQYF.

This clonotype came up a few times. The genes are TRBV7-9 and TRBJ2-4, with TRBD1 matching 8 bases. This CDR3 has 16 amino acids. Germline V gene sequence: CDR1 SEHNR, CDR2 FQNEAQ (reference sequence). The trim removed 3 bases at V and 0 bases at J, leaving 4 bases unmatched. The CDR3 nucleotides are TGTGCCAGCAGCTTCGGACAGGGAGGAGCCAAAAACATTCAGTACTTC. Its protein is CASSFGQGGAKNIQYF.

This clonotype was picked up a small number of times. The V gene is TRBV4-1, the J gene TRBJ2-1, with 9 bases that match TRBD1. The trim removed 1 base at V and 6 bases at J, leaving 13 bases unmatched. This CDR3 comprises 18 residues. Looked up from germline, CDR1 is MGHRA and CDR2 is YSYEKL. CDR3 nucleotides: TGCGCCAGCAGCCAAGCCGTCCACGGGACAGGGTTAATCAATGAGCAGTTCTTC. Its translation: CASSQAVHGTGLINEQFF.

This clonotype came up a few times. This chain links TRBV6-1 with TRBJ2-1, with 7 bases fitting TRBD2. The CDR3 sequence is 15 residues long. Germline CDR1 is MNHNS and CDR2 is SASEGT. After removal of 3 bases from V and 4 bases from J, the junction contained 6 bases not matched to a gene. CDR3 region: CASSDGGYSYNEQFF. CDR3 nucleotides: TGTGCCAGCAGTGACGGGGGGTATTCATACAATGAGCAGTTCTTC.

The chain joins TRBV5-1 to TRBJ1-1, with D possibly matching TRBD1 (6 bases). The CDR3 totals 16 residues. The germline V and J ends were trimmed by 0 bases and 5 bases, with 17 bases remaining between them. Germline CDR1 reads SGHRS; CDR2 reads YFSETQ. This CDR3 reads CASSLVGGRGGTEAFF. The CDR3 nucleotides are TGCGCCAGCAGCTTGGTCGGGGGCAGGGGTGGAACTGAAGCTTTCTTT.

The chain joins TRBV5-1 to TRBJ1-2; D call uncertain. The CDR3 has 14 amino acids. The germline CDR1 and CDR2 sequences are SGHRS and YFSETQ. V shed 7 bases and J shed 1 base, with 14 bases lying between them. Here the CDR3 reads CASRPAALNYGYTF. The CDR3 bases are TGCGCCAGCCGACCTGCGGCCCTTAACTATGGCTACACCTTC.

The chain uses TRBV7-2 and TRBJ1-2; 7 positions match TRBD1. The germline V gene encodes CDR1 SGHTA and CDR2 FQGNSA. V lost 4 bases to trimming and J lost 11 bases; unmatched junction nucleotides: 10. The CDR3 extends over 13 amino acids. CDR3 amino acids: CASSSTSGRGYTF. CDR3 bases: TGTGCCAGCAGCTCAACATCGGGCAGGGGGTACACCTTC.

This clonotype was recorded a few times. The CDR3 is CASSLLGEDEQYF. In DNA, the CDR3 is TGCGCCAGCAGCTTGCTAGGGGAGGACGAGCAGTACTTC. The gene calls are TRBV5-1 and TRBJ2-7; a possible D gene is TRBD2 (6 bases). V was cut by 1 base and J by 5 bases, with 10 bases left in between. In germline, CDR1 is SGHRS, CDR2 YFSETQ. The CDR3 is 13 amino acids.

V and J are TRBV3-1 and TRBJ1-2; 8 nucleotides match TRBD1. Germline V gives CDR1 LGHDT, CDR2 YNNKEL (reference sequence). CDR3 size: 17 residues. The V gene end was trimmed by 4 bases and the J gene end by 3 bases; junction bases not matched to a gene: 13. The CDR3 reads CASSPYRQGKGDYGYTF. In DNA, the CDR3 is TGTGCCAGCAGCCCATACCGACAGGGGAAGGGCGACTATGGCTACACCTTC.